This T cell receptor (beta chain) appears in the sequencing data of a study of CD8 T cells in Susac syndrome. CD8+ and CD4+ T cells taken from blood had their TCR beta sequenced. The control participants were healthy donors, and these controls were matched with respect to both age and sex. The CDR3 runs to 14 residues. The germline CDR1 and CDR2 sequences are GTSNPN and SVGIG (reference sequence). Trimming stripped 0 bases from V and 6 bases from J, with 12 bases between. The RNA, about 0.5 to 1 ug, was put through reverse transcription using random hexamers. Multiplex immunoSEQ PCR targeted 54 Vbeta and 13 Jbeta TCR beta segments. TCRdb processed the immunoSEQ multiplex PCR reads anew with MiXCR; each CDR3 protein has one entry. The sample records approximately 150,000 distinct CDR3 sequences, roughly 94% being singletons.

V is TRBV30 and J is TRBJ1-5; the D gene is possibly TRBD1 (6 bases). The sample taken for sequencing was CD4+ T cells from PBMCs. The clonotype originates from a human donor in good health. The CDR3 coding sequence is TGTGCCTGGAGTGTCGGACAGAGGGGTCAGCCCCAGCATTTT. This sequence encodes CAWSVGQRGQPQHF.